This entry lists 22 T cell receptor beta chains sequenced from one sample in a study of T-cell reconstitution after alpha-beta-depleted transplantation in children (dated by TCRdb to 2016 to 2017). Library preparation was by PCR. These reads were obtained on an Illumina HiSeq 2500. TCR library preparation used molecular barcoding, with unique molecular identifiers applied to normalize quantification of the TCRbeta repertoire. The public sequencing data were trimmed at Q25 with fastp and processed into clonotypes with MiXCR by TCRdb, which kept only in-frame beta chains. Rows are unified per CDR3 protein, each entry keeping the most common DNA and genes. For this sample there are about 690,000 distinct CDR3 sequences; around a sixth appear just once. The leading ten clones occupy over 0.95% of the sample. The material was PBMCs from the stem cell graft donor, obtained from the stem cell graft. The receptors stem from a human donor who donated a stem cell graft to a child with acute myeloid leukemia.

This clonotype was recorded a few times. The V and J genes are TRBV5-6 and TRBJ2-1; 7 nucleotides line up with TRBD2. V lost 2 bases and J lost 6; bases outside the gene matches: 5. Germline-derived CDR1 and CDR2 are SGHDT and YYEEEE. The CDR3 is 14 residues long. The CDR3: CASSFRTRGNEQFF. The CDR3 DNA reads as TGTGCCAGCAGCTTTAGGACTAGGGGCAATGAGCAGTTCTTC.

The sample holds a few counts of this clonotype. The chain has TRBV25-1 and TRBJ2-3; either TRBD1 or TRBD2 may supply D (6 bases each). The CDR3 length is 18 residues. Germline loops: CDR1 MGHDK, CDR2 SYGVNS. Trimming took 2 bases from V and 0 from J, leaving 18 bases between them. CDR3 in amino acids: CASSERGPTQESTDTQYF. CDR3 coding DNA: TGTGCCAGCAGTGAACGGGGGCCGACACAAGAGAGCACAGATACGCAGTATTTT.

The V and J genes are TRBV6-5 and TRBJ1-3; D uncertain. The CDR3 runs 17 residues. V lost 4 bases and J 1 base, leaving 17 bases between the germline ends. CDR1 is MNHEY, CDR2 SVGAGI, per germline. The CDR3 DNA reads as TGTGCCAGCAGTTCACGACCGGGCTCCTTTTCTGGAAACACCATATATTTT. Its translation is CASSSRPGSFSGNTIYF.

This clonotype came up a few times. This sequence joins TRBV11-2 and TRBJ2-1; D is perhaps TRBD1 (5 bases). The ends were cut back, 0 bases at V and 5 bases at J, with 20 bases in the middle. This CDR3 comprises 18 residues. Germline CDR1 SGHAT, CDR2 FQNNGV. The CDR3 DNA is TGTGCCAGCAGCTTAGAGGTTTGGGCAGGGTTTCGGGACAATGAGCAGTTCTTC. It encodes CASSLEVWAGFRDNEQFF.

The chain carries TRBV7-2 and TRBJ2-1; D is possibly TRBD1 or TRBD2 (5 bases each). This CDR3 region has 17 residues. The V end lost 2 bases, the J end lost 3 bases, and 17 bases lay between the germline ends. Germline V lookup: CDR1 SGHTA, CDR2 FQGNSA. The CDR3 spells CASSLMRGRRDYNEQFF. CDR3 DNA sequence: TGTGCCAGCAGCTTAATGAGGGGTCGGAGAGACTACAATGAGCAGTTCTTC.

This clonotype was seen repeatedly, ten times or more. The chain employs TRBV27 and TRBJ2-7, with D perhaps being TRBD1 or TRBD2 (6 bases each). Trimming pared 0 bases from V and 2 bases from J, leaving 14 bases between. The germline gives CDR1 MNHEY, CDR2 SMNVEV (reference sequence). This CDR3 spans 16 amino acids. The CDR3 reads CASSLSLGGQAYEQYF. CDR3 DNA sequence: TGTGCCAGCAGTTTATCGCTAGGGGGGCAAGCCTACGAGCAGTACTTC.

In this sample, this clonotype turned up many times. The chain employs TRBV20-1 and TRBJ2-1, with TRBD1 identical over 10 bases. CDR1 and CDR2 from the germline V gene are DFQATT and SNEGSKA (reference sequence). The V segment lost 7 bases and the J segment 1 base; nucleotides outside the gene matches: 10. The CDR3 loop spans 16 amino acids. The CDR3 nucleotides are TGCAGTGTCGGCCGAGCGGGACAGGGGTCCTACAATGAGCAGTTCTTC. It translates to CSVGRAGQGSYNEQFF.

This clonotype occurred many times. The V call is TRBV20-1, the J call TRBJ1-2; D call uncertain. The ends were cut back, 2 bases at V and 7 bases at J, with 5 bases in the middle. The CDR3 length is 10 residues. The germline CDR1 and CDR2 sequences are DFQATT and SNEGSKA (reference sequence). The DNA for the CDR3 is TGCAGTGCTAGACAAGGTGGCTACACCTTC. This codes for CSARQGGYTF.

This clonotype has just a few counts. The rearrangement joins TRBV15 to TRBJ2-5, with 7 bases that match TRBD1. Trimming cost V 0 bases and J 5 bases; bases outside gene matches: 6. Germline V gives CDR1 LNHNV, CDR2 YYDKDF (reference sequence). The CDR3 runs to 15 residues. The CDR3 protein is CATSRDPGQSETQYF. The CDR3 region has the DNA TGTGCCACCAGCAGAGATCCGGGACAGAGCGAGACCCAGTACTTC. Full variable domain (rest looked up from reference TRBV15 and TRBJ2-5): DAMVIQNPRYQVTQFGKPVTLSCSQTLNHNVMYWYQQKSSQAPKLLFHYYDKDFNNEADTPDNFQSRRPNTSFCFLDIRSPGLGDTAMYLCATSRDPGQSETQYFGPGTRLLVL.

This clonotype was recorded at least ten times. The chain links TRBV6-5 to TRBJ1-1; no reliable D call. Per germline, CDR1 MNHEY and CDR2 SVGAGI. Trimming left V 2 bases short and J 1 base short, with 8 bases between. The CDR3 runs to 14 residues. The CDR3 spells CASSYRGQNTEAFF. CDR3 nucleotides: TGTGCCAGCAGTTACCGAGGGCAGAACACTGAAGCTTTCTTT.

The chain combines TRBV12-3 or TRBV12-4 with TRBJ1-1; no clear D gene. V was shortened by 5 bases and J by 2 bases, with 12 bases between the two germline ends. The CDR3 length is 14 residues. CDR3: CASSPGLINTEAFF. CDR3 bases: TGTGCCAGCAGTCCCGGACTGATTAACACTGAAGCTTTCTTT.

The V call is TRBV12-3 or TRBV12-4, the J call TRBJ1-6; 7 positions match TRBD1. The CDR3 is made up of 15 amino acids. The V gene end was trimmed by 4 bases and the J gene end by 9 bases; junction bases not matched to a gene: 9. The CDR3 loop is CASSSTGTVPSPLHF. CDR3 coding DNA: TGTGCCAGCAGTTCGACCGGGACAGTACCTTCACCCCTCCACTTT.

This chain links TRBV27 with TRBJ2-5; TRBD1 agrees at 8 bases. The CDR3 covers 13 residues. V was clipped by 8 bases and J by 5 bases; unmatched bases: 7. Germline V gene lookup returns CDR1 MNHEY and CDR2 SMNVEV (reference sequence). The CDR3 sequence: CASADRGWETQYF. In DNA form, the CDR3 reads TGTGCCAGCGCTGACAGGGGATGGGAGACCCAGTACTTC.

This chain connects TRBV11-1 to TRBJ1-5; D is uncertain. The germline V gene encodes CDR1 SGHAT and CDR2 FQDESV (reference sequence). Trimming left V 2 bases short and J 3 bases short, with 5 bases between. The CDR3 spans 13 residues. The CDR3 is CASSLFANQPQHF. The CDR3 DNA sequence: TGTGCCAGCAGCTTATTCGCCAATCAGCCCCAGCATTTT.

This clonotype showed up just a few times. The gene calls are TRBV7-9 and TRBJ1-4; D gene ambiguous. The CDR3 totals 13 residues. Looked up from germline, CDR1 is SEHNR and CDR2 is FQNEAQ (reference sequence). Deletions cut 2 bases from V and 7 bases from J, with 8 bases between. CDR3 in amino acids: CASSLPGSEKLFF. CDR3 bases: TGTGCCAGCAGCTTACCTGGCTCTGAAAAACTGTTTTTT.

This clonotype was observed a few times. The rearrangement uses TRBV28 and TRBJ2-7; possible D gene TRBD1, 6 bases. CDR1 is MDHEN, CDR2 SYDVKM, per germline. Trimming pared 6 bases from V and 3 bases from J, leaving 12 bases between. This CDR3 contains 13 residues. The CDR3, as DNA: TGTGCCAGCAGGAGGAACAGGGACTACGAGCAGTACTTC. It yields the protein CASRRNRDYEQYF. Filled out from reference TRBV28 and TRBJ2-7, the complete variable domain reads DVKVTQSSRYLVKRTGEKVFLECVQDMDHENMFWYRQDPGLGLRLIYFSYDVKMKEKGDIPEGYSVSREKKERFSLILESASTNQTSMYLCASRRNRDYEQYFGPGTRLTVT.

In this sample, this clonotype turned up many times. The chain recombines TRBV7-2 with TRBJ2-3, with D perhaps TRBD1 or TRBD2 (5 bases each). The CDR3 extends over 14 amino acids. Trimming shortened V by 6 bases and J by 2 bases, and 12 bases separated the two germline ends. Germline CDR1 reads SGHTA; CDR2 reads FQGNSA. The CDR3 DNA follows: TGTGCCAGCAGAGGGGACGGGTACACAGATACGCAGTATTTT. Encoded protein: CASRGDGYTDTQYF.

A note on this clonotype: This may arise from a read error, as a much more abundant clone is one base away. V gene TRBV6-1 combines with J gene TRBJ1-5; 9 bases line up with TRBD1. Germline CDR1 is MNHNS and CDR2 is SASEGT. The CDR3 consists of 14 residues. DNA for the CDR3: TGTCCCAGCAGTCCGGGACAGGGTTATCAGCCCCAGCATTTT. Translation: CPSSPGQGYQPQHF.

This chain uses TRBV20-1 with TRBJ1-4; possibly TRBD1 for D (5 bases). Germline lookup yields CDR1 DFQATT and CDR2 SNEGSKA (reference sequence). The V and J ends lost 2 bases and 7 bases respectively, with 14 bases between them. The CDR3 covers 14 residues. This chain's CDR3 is CSARWGETGEKLFF. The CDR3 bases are TGCAGTGCTAGATGGGGGGAGACGGGTGAAAAACTGTTTTTT.

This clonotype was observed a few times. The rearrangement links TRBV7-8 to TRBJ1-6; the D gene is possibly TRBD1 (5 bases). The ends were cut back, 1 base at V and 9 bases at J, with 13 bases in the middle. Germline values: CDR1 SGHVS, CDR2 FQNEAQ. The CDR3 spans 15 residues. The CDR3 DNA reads TGTGCCAGCAGCTTAGACCCAAGCGGGGGTTCACCCCTCCACTTT. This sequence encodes CASSLDPSGGSPLHF.

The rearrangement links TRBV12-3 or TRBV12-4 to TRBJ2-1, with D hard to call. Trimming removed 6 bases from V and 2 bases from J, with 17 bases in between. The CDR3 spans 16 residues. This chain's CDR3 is CASSPLRAPPYNEQFF. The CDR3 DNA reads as TGTGCCAGCAGCCCCCTCCGGGCCCCGCCCTACAATGAGCAGTTCTTC.

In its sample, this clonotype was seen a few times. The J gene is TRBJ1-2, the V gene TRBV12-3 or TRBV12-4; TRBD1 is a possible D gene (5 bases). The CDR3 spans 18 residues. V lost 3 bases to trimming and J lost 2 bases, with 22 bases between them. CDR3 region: CASSLWLGGVGVNYGYTF. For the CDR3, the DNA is TGTGCCAGCAGTTTGTGGTTAGGCGGAGTGGGGGTAAACTATGGCTACACCTTC.